This entry features one T cell receptor beta chain sequence. The antigen is not known. Patients were ineligible given autoimmune disease history or systemic immunosuppression. These data come from a study of OX40 agonist ivuxolimab in advanced cancers. Study-wide context: Allowance was made for prior anti-PD-1, anti-PD-L1 or anti-CTLA-4 therapy, and roughly 40% had some.

Here immunoSEQ multiplex PCR was the method, and the copy in TCRdb shows in-frame clones only, minus some. The sample carries 76,000 or so clones, about 89% recorded once. Study results and limitations: Near-lowest levels of clonal expansion characterized partial responders at 0.1-3.0 mg/kg.

The CDR3 loop spans 17 amino acids. Germline assignment: CDR1 LNHDA and CDR2 SQIVND (reference sequence). V lost 5 bases and J lost 0, with 19 bases in between. The sequenced sample was CD4+ or CD8+ T cells sorted from blood, obtained in a trial of the OX40 agonist ivuxolimab. The V call is TRBV19, the J call TRBJ1-2, with D perhaps TRBD1 (6 bases). The receptor's source is an adult with an advanced solid tumor such as melanoma, head and neck, liver or kidney cancer. For the CDR3, the DNA is TGTGCCAGTAGTTCCCTGCAGGGGATACTAGCTAACTATGGCTACACCTTC. Protein sequence: CASSSLQGILANYGYTF. The variable domain in full, with the rest retrieved from reference TRBV19 and TRBJ1-2, is DGGITQSPKYLFRKEGQNVTLSCEQNLNHDAMYWYRQDPGQGLRLIYYSQIVNDFQKGDIAEGYSVSREKKESFPLTVTSAQKNPTAFYLCASSSLQGILANYGYTFGSGTRLTVV.